Each of the 10 T cell receptor beta chains below was sequenced from the same sample in a study of pediatric ulcerative colitis. Measured with immunoSEQ multiplex PCR; TCRdb has only the in-frame clones, and not every one. This table holds more than 45,000 clones, 75% to 90% found once. Input material: blood. The source is a boy between 10 and 17 years old who was a control in a study of pediatric ulcerative colitis.

Only one count was recorded for this clone. The rearrangement links TRBV7-8 to TRBJ2-1, with D possibly TRBD1 on 5 matching bases. CDR1 is SGHVS, CDR2 FQNEAQ, per germline. CDR3 length: 12 residues. V gave up 3 bases and J gave up 10 bases, with 10 bases separating them. The DNA of the CDR3 is TGTGCCAGCAGCTTCCTGGGGCGGGAGCAGTTCTTC. Its protein is CASSFLGREQFF.

This sequence joins TRBV28 and TRBJ2-2; TRBD1 matches at 9 bases. V trimming: 2 bases; J trimming: 6 bases; junction bases outside the gene matches: 4. The CDR3 is made up of 15 amino acids. Germline values: CDR1 MDHEN, CDR2 SYDVKM. CDR3 sequence reads: CASSLGDRVPGELFF. In DNA form, the CDR3 reads TGTGCCAGCAGTTTAGGGGACAGGGTTCCCGGGGAGCTGTTTTTT.

V usage is TRBV5-1 and J usage is TRBJ2-1; TRBD2 agrees at 10 bases. CDR3 length: 15 amino acids. From germline, CDR1 is SGHRS and CDR2 YFSETQ. J lost 9 bases, V lost 0 bases, and 6 bases had no gene match. CDR3 residues: CASSLEAGGPGEQFF. CDR3 in DNA: TGCGCCAGCAGCTTGGAAGCGGGGGGGCCGGGTGAGCAGTTCTTC.

V gene TRBV19 combines with J gene TRBJ1-5, with D possibly being TRBD1 (5 bases). This CDR3 spans 15 amino acids. Germline V gene sequence: CDR1 LNHDA, CDR2 SQIVND (reference sequence). V lost 5 bases and J 9 bases, leaving 20 bases between the germline ends. The CDR3 DNA sequence: TGTGCCAGTAGTCTACTACCTGACAGTCCTTCGCCCCAGCATTTT. Translating it yields CASSLLPDSPSPQHF.

The chain has TRBV5-3 and TRBJ2-2, with D possibly called TRBD1 or TRBD2 (6 bases each). TRBV5-3 is an open reading frame whose function is uncertain. The germline V and J ends were trimmed by 3 bases and 0 bases, with 15 bases remaining between them. The CDR3 totals 17 residues. This CDR3 reads CARSSVRGPSNTGELFF. CDR3 nucleotides: TGTGCCAGAAGCTCAGTACGGGGGCCTTCGAACACCGGGGAGCTGTTTTTT.

The chain uses TRBV6-5 and TRBJ1-1, with unresolved D. The CDR3 is 15 residues long. Trimming removed 0 bases from V and 1 base from J, with 9 bases in between. Germline V gene sequence: CDR1 MNHEY, CDR2 SVGAGI. CDR3 DNA sequence: TGTGCCAGCAGTTACTCATGGGCAAGGAACACTGAAGCTTTCTTT. The encoded protein is CASSYSWARNTEAFF.

The chain employs TRBV15 and TRBJ2-5; 9 nucleotides line up with TRBD1. Unmatched junction bases numbered 1, after V lost 3 bases and J lost 2 bases. The germline gives CDR1 LNHNV, CDR2 YYDKDF (reference sequence). CDR3 size: 14 residues. The CDR3 bases are TGTGCCACCAGCAGGGGGACAGGGCAAGAGACCCAGTACTTC. Its protein product is CATSRGTGQETQYF.

The chain has TRBV6-4 and TRBJ2-1; 7 nucleotides align to TRBD2. The CDR3 is made up of 15 amino acids. With V trimmed by 3 bases and J by 2 bases, 4 bases remained unmatched. Germline V gene sequence: CDR1 MRHNA, CDR2 SNTAGT. This CDR3 is CASSEGGGAYNEQFF. For the CDR3, the DNA is TGTGCCAGCAGTGAAGGTGGGGGGGCCTACAATGAGCAGTTCTTC.

In its sample, this clone was seen once. The V gene is TRBV6-1, the J gene TRBJ2-7; D might be TRBD1 (5 bases). Between the trimmed V and J ends, which lost 1 base and 6 bases, there was a span of 13 bases. This CDR3 comprises 14 residues. The germline V gene has CDR1 MNHNS and CDR2 SASEGT. This chain's CDR3 is CASSEVRQSFEQYF. As DNA, the CDR3 is TGTGCCAGCAGTGAAGTCAGACAGTCTTTCGAGCAGTACTTC.

This clone was counted once. The CDR3 nucleotides read TGCGCCAGCAGTGAGTCAGGAGGGTACTCCTGGGAGCAGTACTTC. Residues: CASSESGGYSWEQYF. The J gene is TRBJ2-7, the V gene TRBV10-2; a possible D gene is TRBD2 (6 bases). CDR1 is WSHSY and CDR2 is SAAADI in the germline V gene. V was shortened by 0 bases and J by 7 bases, with 16 bases between the two germline ends. The CDR3 is made up of 15 amino acids.